This T cell receptor (beta chain) appears in the sequencing data of a study of cytomegalovirus exposure and HLA in healthy donors. Regarding the study as a whole: It was reported in a later analysis that an Asian-associated ancestry cluster showed fewer N-insertions than the 666-donor mean. TCR beta V segments were, for the most part, productive about 87% or about 30% of the time in an earlier analysis.

Donors consisted of healthy bone marrow donors. Germline loops: CDR1 SEHNR, CDR2 FQNEAQ (reference sequence). There are 15 residues in the CDR3. V was cut by 4 bases and J by 1 base, with 12 bases left in between. In regard to this clone: Antigen unknown.

Amplification used 60 Vbeta primers and 13 Jbeta primers. In the authors' workflow: Per a later analysis, the number of unique TCR beta chains was approximately 80 million, of which around 9.9 million were shared. Data came from immunoSEQ multiplex PCR; TCRdb stores just in-frame clones and leaves some out. V, J and clone size are taken as reported in that table, and D and trimming were inferred from the DNA itself. The profile shows 120,000 to 150,000 clones, just over 70% of them singletons. The chain is built from TRBV7-9 and TRBJ2-3; D possibly corresponds to TRBD1 (6 bases). Sequencing input: PBMCs. The TCR originated in a woman between 25 and 40 years old in good health and CMV-seronegative. The CDR3 sequence: CASSSRTDGTDTQYF. CDR3 bases: TGTGCCAGCAGCTCCCGGACAGACGGCACAGATACGCAGTATTTT.